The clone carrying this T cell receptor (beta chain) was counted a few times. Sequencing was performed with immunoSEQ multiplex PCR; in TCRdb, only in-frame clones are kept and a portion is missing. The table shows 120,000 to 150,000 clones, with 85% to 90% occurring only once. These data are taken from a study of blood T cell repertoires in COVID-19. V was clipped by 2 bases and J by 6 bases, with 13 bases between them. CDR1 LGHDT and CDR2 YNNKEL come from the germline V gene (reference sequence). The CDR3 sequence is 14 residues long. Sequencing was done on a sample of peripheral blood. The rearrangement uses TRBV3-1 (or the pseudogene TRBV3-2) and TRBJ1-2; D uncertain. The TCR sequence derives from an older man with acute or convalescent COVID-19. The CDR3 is CASSQLTDQHGYTF. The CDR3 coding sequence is TGTGCCAGCAGCCAACTCACAGACCAACATGGCTACACCTTC.